These T cell receptor beta chains were read from a single sample in a study of shared clonotypes between healthy human individuals. Some clones are missing from TCRdb's copy, which holds only in-frame ones; the method was immunoSEQ multiplex PCR. The sample holds roughly 890,000 clones, around 92% seen once. Sequencing input: naive CD8+ T cells sorted from blood. The receptors were sampled from a man in his thirties or forties in good health. Both conserved end residues are part of each CDR3. The D gene is left open where the match is weak. Some rows have no size entry. The others give once, few or many, or a class for an expanded clone.

NA	TRBV10-3	12	NA	TRBJ2-3	TGTGCCATCAGTGAGGGGGACGAGAGGCAGTATTTT	CAISEGDERQYF
NA	TRBV7-9	16	NA	TRBJ2-3	TGTGCCAGCAGCTTAGCGCGGGTTATAGTTACAGATACGCAGTATTTT	CASSLARVIVTDTQYF
NA	TRBV7-6	17	TRBD2	TRBJ2-1	TGTGCCAGCAGCTCCCCCGCCCAGCGGGATTCTTACAATGAGCAGTTCTTC	CASSSPAQRDSYNEQFF
NA	TRBV7-9	11	NA	TRBJ1-1	TGTGCCAGCAGCAACGGAAAAGAAGCTTTCTTT	CASSNGKEAFF
NA	TRBV19	17	NA	TRBJ2-1	TGTGCCAGTAGTATGGACCGCCAAAGGAGCTCCTACAATGAGCAGTTCTTC	CASSMDRQRSSYNEQFF
NA	TRBV5-1	15	TRBD2	TRBJ2-7	TGCGCCAGCAGCGGGACTAAATCGGAAGGCTACGAGCAGTACTTC	CASSGTKSEGYEQYF
NA	TRBV25-1	12	NA	TRBJ2-5	TGTGCCAGCAGTGACGGGCGGGAGACCCAGTACTTC	CASSDGRETQYF
NA	TRBV5-6	13	NA	TRBJ2-7	TGTGCCAGCAGCCCAAAGCGGATATACGAGCAGTACTTC	CASSPKRIYEQYF
NA	TRBV11-2	13	NA	TRBJ2-7	TGTGCCAGCAGCTTAGTGGGGCTCTACGAGCAGTACTTC	CASSLVGLYEQYF
NA	TRBV4-3	17	TRBD2	TRBJ2-1	TGCGCCAGCTCTAAAGCTGGGGGGAGGGCGTCCTACAATGAGCAGTTCTTC	CASSKAGGRASYNEQFF
NA	TRBV2	14	TRBD2	TRBJ2-7	TGTGCCACCGAATCAGCGGGGGGCACCTACGAGCAGTACTTC	CATESAGGTYEQYF
few	TRBV7-8	16	TRBD2	TRBJ2-7	TGTGCCAGCAGCCCCCCGGGGGGTAGCGGGAGCTACGAGCAGTACTTC	CASSPPGGSGSYEQYF
NA	TRBV7-8	14	TRBD2	TRBJ2-1	TGTGCCAGCAGCTCGGGGACTAGCGGGAATGAGCAGTTCTTC	CASSSGTSGNEQFF
NA	TRBV4-3	16	TRBD2	TRBJ2-1	TGCGCCAGCAGCCCGGGGAGGGCCTTAGGGTACAATGAGCAGTTCTTC	CASSPGRALGYNEQFF
once	TRBV7-8	16	TRBD1	TRBJ1-1	TGTGCCAGCAGCTTAGGCAGATCTTACAGGGGCACTGAAGCTTTCTTT	CASSLGRSYRGTEAFF
NA	TRBV6-5	13	NA	TRBJ2-1	TGTGCCAGCAGTTACTCGCGTTACAATGAGCAGTTCTTC	CASSYSRYNEQFF
NA	TRBV5-1	14	NA	TRBJ2-2	TGCGCCAGCAGCTTGGACGAGAACACCGGGGAGCTGTTTTTT	CASSLDENTGELFF
NA	TRBV25-1	13	TRBD1	TRBJ1-1	TGTGCCACCGGGACAGGGGTTCGCACTGAAGCTTTCTTT	CATGTGVRTEAFF
once	TRBV11-2	17	TRBD1	TRBJ1-1	TGTGCCAGCAGCTTAGTGTTGGGACAGGGGGCTTCCCCCGAAGCTTTCTTT	CASSLVLGQGASPEAFF
NA	TRBV29-1	14	NA	TRBJ2-3	TGCAGCGTTGCCCGAACAGGGTTCGCAGATACGCAGTATTTT	CSVARTGFADTQYF
NA	TRBV19	14	NA	TRBJ2-1	TGTGCCAGTAGTATCGAGAGCTCCTACAATGAGCAGTTCTTC	CASSIESSYNEQFF
NA	TRBV13	15	TRBD1	TRBJ2-5	TGTGCCAGCAGCTTATTTGGACAGGGGGGAGAGACCCAGTACTTC	CASSLFGQGGETQYF
once	TRBV27	14	TRBD2	TRBJ2-1	TGTGCCAGCAGTTTCGGTGCAGGGAGGGGTGAGCAGTTCTTC	CASSFGAGRGEQFF